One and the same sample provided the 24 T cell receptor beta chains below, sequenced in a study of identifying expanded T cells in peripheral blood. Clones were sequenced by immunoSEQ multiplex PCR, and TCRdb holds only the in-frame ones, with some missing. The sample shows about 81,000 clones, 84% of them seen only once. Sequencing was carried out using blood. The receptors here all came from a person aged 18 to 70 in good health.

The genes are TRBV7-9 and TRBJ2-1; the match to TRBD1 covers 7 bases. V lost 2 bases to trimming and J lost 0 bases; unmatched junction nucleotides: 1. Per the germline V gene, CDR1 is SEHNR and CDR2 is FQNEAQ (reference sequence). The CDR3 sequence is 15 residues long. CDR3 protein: CASSLRQGSYNEQFF. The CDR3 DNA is TGTGCCAGCAGCTTAAGACAGGGCTCCTACAATGAGCAGTTCTTC. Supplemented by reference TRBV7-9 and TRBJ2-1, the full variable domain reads DTGVSQNPRHKITKRGQNVTFRCDPISEHNRLYWYRQTLGQGPEFLTYFQNEAQLEKSRLLSDRFSAERPKGSFSTLEIQRTEQGDSAMYLCASSLRQGSYNEQFFGPGTRLTVL.

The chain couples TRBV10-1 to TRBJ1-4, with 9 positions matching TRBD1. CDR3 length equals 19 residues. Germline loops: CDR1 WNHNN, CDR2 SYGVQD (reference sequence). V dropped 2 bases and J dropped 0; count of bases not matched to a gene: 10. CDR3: CASSETGQGGVATNEKLFF. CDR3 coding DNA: TGCGCCAGCAGTGAGACGGGACAGGGAGGGGTTGCAACTAATGAAAAACTGTTTTTT.

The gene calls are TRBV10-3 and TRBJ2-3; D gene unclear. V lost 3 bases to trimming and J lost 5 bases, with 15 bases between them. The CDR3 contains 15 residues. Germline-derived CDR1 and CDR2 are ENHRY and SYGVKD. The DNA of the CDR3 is TGTGCCATCAGTGATGGCTCGTCCACACAAGATACGCAGTATTTT. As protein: CAISDGSSTQDTQYF.

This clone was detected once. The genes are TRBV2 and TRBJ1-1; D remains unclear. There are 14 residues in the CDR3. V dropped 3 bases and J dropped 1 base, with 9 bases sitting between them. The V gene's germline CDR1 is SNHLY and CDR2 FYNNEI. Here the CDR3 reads CASSDLTPNTEAFF. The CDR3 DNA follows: TGTGCCAGCAGTGACCTTACACCGAACACTGAAGCTTTCTTT.

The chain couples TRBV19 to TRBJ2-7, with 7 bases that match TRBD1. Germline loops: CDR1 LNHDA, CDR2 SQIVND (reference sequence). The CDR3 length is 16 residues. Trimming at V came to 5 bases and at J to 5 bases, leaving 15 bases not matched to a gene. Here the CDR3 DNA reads TGTGCCAGTAGTTCCCCCCGGGACAGCGCATCCCACGAGCAGTACTTC. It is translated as CASSSPRDSASHEQYF.

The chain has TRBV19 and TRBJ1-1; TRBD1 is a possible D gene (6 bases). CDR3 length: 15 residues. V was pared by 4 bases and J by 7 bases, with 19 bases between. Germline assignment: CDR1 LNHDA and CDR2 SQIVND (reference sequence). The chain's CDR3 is CASSKSGGSSFEAFF. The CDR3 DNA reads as TGTGCCAGTAGTAAGTCGGGGGGCTCCTCTTTTGAAGCTTTCTTT.

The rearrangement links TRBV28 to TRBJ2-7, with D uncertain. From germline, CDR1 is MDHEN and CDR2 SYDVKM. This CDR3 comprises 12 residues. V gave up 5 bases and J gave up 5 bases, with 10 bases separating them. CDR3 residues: CASSLGRDEQYF. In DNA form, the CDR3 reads TGTGCCAGCAGTCTTGGGCGCGACGAGCAGTACTTC.

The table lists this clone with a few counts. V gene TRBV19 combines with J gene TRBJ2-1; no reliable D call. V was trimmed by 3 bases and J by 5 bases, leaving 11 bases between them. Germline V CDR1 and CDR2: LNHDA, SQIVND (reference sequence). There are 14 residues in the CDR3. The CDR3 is CASSIGWANNEQFF. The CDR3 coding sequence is TGTGCCAGTAGTATCGGCTGGGCAAACAATGAGCAGTTCTTC.

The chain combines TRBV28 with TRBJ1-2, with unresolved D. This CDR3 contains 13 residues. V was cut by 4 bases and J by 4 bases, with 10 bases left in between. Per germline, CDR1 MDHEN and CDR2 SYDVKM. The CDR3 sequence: CASSYQTSYGYTF. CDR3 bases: TGTGCCAGCAGTTATCAGACTAGCTATGGCTACACCTTC.

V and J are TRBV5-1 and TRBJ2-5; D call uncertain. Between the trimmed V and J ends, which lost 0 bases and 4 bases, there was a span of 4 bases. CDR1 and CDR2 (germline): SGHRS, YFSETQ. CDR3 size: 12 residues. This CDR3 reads CASSLDRETQYF. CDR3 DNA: TGCGCCAGCAGCTTGGATCGAGAGACCCAGTACTTC. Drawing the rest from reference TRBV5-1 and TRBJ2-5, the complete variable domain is KAGVTQTPRYLIKTRGQQVTLSCSPISGHRSVSWYQQTPGQGLQFLFEYFSETQRNKGNFPGRFSGRQFSNSRSEMNVSTLELGDSALYLCASSLDRETQYFGPGTRLLVL.

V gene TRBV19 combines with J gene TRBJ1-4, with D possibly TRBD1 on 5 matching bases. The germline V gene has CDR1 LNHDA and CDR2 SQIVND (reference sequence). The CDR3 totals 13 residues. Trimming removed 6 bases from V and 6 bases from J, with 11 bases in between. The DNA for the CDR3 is TGTGCCAGTAGCCCAGGACACTATGAAAAACTGTTTTTT. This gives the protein CASSPGHYEKLFF.

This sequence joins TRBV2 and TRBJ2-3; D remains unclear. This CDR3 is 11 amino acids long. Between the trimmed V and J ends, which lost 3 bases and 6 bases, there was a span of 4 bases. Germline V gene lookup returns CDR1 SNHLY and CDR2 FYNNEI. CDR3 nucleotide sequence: TGTGCCAGCAGTGATCCGGATACGCAGTATTTT. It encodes CASSDPDTQYF.

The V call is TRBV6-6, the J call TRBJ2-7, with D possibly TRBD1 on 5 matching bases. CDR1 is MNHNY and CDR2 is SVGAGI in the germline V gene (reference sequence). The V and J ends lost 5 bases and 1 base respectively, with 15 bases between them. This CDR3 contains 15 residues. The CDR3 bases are TGTGCCAGCAGTCCTAACTTGGGGCCATCCTACGAGCAGTACTTC. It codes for CASSPNLGPSYEQYF.

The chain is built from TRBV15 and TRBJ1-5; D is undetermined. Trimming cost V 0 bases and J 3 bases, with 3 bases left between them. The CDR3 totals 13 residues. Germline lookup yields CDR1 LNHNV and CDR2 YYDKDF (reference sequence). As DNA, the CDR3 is TGTGCCACCAGCAGAGATCACAATCAGCCCCAGCATTTT. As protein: CATSRDHNQPQHF.

The CDR3: CASRDGTVVNTEAFF. CDR3 nucleotides: TGTGCCAGCAGGGATGGGACAGTCGTGAACACTGAAGCTTTCTTT. The chain uses TRBV6-1 and TRBJ1-1, with TRBD1 matching 7 bases. Germline CDR1 and CDR2: MNHNS and SASEGT. J lost 0 bases, V lost 6 bases, and 7 bases had no gene match. The CDR3 extends over 15 amino acids.

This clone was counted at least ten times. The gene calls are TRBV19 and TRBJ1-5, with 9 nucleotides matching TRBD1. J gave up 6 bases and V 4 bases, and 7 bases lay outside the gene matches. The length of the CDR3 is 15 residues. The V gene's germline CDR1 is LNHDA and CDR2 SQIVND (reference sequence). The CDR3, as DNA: TGTGCCAGTAGTACGTCCGGGACAGGGCCTCAGCCCCAGCATTTT. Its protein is CASSTSGTGPQPQHF.

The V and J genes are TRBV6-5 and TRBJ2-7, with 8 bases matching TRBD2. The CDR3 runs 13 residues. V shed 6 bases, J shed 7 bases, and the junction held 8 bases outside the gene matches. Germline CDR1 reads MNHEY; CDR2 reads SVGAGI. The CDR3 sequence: CASSHPGTREQYF. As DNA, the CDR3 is TGTGCCAGCAGCCACCCGGGGACTAGGGAGCAGTACTTC.

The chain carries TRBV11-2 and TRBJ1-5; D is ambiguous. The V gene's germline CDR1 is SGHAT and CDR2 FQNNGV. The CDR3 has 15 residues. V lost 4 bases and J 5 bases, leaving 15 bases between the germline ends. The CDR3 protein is CASSSWVGKDQPQHF. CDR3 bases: TGTGCCAGCAGCTCTTGGGTCGGAAAGGATCAGCCCCAGCATTTT.

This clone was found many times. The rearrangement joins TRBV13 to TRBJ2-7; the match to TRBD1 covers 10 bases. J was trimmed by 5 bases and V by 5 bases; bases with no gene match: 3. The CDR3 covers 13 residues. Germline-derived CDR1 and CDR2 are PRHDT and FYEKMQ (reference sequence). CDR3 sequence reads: CASSPDRGHEQYF. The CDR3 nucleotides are TGTGCCAGCAGCCCCGACAGGGGGCACGAGCAGTACTTC. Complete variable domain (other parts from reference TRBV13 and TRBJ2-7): AAGVIQSPRHLIKEKRETATLKCYPIPRHDTVYWYQQGPGQDPQFLISFYEKMQSDKGSIPDRFSAQQFSDYHSELNMSSLELGDSALYFCASSPDRGHEQYFGPGTRLTVT.

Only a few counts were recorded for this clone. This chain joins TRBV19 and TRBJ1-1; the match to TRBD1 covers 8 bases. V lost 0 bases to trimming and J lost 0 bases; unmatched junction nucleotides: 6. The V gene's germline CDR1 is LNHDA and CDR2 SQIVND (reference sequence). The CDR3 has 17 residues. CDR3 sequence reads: CASSIDLYRGMNTEAFF. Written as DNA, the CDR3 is TGTGCCAGTAGTATAGATCTTTACAGGGGGATGAACACTGAAGCTTTCTTT.

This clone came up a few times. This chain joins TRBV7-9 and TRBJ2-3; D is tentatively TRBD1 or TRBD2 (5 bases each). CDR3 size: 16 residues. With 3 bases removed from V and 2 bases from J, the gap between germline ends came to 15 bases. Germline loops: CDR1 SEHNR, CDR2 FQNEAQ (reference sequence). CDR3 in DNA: TGTGCCAGCAGCTTGGGGGATTCGTGGAACACAGATACGCAGTATTTT. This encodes CASSLGDSWNTDTQYF.

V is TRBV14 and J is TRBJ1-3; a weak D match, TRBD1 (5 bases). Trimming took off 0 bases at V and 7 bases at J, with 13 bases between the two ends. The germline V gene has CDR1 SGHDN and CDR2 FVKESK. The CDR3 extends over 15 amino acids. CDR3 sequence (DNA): TGTGCCAGCAGCCAAGACGGGGCAGGGCGGAACACCATATATTTT. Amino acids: CASSQDGAGRNTIYF.

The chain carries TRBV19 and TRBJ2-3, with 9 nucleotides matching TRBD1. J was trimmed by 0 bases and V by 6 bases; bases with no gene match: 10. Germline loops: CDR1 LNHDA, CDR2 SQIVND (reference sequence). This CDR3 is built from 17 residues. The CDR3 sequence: CASSATGGAVSTDTQYF. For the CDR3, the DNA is TGTGCCAGTAGCGCTACAGGGGGCGCTGTCAGCACAGATACGCAGTATTTT.

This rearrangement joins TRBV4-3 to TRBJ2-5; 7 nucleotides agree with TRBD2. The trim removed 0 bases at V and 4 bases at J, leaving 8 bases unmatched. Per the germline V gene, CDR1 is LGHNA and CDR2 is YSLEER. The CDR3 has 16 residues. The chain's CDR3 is CASSQELGGRAETQYF. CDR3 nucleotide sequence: TGCGCCAGCAGCCAAGAATTGGGCGGGAGAGCAGAGACCCAGTACTTC.